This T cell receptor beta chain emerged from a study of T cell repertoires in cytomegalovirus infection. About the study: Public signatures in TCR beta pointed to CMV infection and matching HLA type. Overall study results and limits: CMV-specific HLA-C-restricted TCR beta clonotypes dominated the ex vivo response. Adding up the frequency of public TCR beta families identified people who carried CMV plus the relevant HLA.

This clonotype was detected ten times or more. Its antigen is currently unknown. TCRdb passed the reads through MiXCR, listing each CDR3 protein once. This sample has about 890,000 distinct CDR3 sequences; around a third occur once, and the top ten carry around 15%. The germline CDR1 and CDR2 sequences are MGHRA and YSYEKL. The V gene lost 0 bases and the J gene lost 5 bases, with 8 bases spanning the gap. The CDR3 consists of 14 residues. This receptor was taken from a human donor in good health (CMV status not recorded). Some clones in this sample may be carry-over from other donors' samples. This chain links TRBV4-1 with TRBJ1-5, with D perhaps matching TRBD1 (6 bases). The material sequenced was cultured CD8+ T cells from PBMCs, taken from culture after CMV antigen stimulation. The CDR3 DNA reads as TGCGCCAGCAGCCAAGAGGGGGCGGATCAGCCCCAGCATTTT. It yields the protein CASSQEGADQPQHF.